This T cell receptor (beta chain) is drawn from a study of lymphopenia after photon versus proton radiotherapy. General study points: Survival link was tested only in deceased patients; proton benefit remains a possibility. After lymphocyte nadir, photon-treated repertoires showed oligoclonal expansion, especially CD8+ Temra. A bigger post-nadir fall in TCR diversity correlated inversely with survival time in deceased patients. Relative stability marked proton patients; photon patients lost diversity and naive cells.

The data were produced by immunoSEQ multiplex PCR, yet TCRdb's version contains in-frame clones alone and is incomplete. The sample contains 60,000 or so clones, 86% of which appear only once. In the case of this clone: What it binds is not known.

In germline, CDR1 is SNHLY, CDR2 FYNNEI. The CDR3 is 14 residues long. The germline V and J ends were trimmed by 2 bases and 5 bases, with 10 bases remaining between them. This receptor was obtained from a man aged 35 to 55 with gastric cancer. The sequences come from peripheral blood, collected from a patient treated with photon-based radiotherapy. The V call is TRBV2, the J call TRBJ1-5; D may be TRBD1 (5 bases). CDR3: CASSESRGYQPQHF. The CDR3 bases are TGTGCCAGCAGTGAAAGTAGGGGATATCAGCCCCAGCATTTT.